Below, one TCR beta chain is given with its context. The antigen is not known. The data originate from a study of CXCR3-negative and CXCR3-positive naive CD8 T cells. Whole-study findings and limits: Hydrophobicity of TRB CDR3s was greater in CXCR3-positive naive cells than in CXCR3-negative naive cells.

The CDR3 is 13 amino acids. Germline V gives CDR1 MNHEY, CDR2 SVGEGT. The authors made the TRB cDNA libraries by 5' RACE using UMI labels. TCRdb re-called the 5' RACE reads; one entry per CDR3 protein, DNA not given. This listing includes 150,000 to 180,000 distinct CDR3 sequences. The TCR comes from a human donor in good health. Some clones in this sample may be carry-over from other donors' samples. Sequenced material: naive CXCR3+ CD8+ T cells from blood. Stated subset: CD45RO-CCR7+CD27+CD95- naive CD8+ T cells expressing CXCR3 (TNR3+). The chain carries TRBV6-2 or TRBV6-3 and TRBJ2-2; the D call of TRBD1 rests on TCRdb alone, since no DNA is present to check it. The CDR3 is CASSPQVTGELFF.